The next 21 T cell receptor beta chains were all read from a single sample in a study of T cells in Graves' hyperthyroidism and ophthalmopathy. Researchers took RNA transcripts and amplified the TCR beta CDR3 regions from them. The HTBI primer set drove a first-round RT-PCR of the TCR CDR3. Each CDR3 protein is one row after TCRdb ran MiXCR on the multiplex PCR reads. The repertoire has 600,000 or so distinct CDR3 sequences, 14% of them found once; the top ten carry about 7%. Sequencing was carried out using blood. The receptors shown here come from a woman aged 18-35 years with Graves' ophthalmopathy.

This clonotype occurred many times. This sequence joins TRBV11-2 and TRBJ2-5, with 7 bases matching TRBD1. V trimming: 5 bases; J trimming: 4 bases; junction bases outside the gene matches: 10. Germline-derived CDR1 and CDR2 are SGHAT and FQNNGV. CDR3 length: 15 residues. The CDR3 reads CASSRVEGAGETQYF. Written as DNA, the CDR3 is TGTGCCAGCAGCCGGGTTGAGGGGGCAGGAGAGACCCAGTACTTC. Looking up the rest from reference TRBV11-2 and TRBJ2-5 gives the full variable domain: EAGVAQSPRYKIIEKRQSVAFWCNPISGHATLYWYQQILGQGPKLLIQFQNNGVVDDSQLPKDRFSAERLKGVDSTLKIQPAKLEDSAVYLCASSRVEGAGETQYFGPGTRLLVL.

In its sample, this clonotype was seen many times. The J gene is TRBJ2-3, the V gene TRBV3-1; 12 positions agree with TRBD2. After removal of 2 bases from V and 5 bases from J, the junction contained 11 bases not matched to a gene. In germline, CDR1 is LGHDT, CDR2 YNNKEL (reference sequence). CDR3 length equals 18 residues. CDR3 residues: CASSQRGPSGRARDTQYF. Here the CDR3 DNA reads TGTGCCAGCAGCCAAAGGGGACCTAGCGGGAGGGCCCGAGATACGCAGTATTTT.

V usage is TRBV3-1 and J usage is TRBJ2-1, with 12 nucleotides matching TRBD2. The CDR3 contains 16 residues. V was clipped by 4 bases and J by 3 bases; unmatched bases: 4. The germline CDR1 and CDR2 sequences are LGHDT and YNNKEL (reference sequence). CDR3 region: CASSPTSGSGYNEQFF. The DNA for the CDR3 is TGTGCCAGCAGCCCGACTAGCGGGAGTGGCTACAATGAGCAGTTCTTC.

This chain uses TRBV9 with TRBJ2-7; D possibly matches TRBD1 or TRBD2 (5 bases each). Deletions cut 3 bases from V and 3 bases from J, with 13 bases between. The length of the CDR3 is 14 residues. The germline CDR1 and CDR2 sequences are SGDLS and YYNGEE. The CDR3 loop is CASSAPGRHYEQYF. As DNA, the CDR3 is TGTGCCAGCAGCGCGCCGGGACGGCACTACGAGCAGTACTTC.

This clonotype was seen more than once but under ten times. Written as DNA, the CDR3 is TGTGCCACCAGCCCCCCCTTTGGCACTGAAGCTTTCTTT. As protein: CATSPPFGTEAFF. The chain is built from TRBV24-1 and TRBJ1-1; D uncertain. Trimming cost V 7 bases and J 4 bases, with 12 bases left between them. The CDR3 contains 13 residues. Per germline, CDR1 KGHDR and CDR2 SFDVKD.

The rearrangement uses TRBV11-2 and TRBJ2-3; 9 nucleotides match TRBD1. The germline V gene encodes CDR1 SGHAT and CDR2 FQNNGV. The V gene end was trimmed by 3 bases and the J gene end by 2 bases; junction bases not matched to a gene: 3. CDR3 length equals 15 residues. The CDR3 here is CASSLGQGNTDTQYF. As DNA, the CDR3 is TGTGCCAGCAGCTTGGGACAGGGAAACACAGATACGCAGTATTTT.

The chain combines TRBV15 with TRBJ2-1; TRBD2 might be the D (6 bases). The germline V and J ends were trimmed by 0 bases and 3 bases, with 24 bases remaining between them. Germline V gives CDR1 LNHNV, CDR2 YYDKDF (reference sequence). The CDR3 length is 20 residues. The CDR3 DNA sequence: TGTGCCACCAGCAGAGATCGAGGTGGCGGATGGGGGGTGGTCTACAATGAGCAGTTCTTC. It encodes CATSRDRGGGWGVVYNEQFF.

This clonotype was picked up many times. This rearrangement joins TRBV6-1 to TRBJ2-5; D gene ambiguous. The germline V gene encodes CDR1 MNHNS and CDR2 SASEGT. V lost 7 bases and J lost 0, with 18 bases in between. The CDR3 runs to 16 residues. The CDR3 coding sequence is TGTGCCAGCACCTACCCCGAACAGAGCAACCAAGAGACCCAGTACTTC. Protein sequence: CASTYPEQSNQETQYF.

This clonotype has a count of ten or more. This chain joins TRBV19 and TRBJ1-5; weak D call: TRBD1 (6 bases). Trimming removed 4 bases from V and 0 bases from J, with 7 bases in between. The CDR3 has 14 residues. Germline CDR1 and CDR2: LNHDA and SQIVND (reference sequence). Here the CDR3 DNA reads TGTGCCAGTAGTACACAGGGTAGCAATCAGCCCCAGCATTTT. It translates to CASSTQGSNQPQHF.

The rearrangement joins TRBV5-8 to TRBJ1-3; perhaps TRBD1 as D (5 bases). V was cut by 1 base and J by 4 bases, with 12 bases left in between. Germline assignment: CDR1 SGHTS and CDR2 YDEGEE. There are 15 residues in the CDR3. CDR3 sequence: CASSLRTNLGNTIYF. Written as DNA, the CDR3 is TGTGCCAGCAGCTTGAGGACAAACCTGGGAAACACCATATATTTT.

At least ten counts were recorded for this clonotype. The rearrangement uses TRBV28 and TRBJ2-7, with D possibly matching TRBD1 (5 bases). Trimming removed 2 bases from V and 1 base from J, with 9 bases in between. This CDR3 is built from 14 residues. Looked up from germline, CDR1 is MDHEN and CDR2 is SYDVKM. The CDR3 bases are TGTGCCAGCAGTTTAACAGGCGGATCCTACGAGCAGTACTTC. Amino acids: CASSLTGGSYEQYF.

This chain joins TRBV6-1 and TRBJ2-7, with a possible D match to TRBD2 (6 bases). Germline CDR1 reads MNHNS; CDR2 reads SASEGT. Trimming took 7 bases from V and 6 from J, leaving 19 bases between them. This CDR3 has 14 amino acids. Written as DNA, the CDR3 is TGTGCCAGCATTAGGGACTTTCCTCTGGTCGAGCAGTACTTC. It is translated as CASIRDFPLVEQYF.

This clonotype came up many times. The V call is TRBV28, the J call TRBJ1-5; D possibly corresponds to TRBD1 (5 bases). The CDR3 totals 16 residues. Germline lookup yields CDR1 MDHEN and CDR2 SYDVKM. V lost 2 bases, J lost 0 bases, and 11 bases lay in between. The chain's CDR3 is CASSLGALDSNQPQHF. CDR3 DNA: TGTGCCAGCAGTTTAGGGGCATTGGATAGCAATCAGCCCCAGCATTTT.

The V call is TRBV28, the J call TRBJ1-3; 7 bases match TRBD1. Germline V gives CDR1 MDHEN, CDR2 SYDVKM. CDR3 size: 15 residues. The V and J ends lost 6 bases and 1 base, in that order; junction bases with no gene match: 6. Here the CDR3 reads CASRETGLSGNTIYF. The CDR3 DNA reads TGTGCCAGCAGAGAGACAGGGCTATCTGGAAACACCATATATTTT.

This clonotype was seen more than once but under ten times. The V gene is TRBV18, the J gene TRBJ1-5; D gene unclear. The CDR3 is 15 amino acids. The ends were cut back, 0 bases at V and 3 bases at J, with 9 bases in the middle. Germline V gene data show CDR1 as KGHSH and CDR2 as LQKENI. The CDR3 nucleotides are TGTGCCAGCTCACCACCGGCAGGTCACAATCAGCCCCAGCATTTT. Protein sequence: CASSPPAGHNQPQHF.

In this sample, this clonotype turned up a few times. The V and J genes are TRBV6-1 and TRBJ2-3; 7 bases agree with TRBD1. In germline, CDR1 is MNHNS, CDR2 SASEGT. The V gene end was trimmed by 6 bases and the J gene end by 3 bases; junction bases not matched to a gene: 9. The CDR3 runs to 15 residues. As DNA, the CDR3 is TGTGCCAGCAGGCCTACAGGGGTGCGAACAGATACGCAGTATTTT. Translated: CASRPTGVRTDTQYF.

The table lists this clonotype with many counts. CDR3 loop: CSVTTGTSGQNTQYF. The CDR3 nucleotides are TGCAGCGTTACGACCGGGACTAGCGGACAAAATACGCAGTATTTT. V usage is TRBV29-1 and J usage is TRBJ2-3; 11 bases align to TRBD2. Germline V gene lookup returns CDR1 SQVTM and CDR2 ANQGSEA. The CDR3 is 15 residues long. Losses at the gene ends were 5 bases for V and 7 bases for J; bases not matched to a gene: 11.

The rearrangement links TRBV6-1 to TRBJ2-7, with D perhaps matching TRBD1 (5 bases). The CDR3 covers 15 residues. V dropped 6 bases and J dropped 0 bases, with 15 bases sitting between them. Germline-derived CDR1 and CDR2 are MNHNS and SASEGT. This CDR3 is CASSQPGHSSYEQYF. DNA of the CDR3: TGTGCCAGCAGCCAGCCAGGGCATAGCTCCTACGAGCAGTACTTC.

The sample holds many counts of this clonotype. CDR3 coding DNA: TGTGCCAGCACAGGAGGGGACGCCGAAAGGAACACTGAAGCTTTCTTT. This encodes CASTGGDAERNTEAFF. The chain links TRBV28 to TRBJ1-1; weak D call: TRBD1 (5 bases). The V gene's germline CDR1 is MDHEN and CDR2 SYDVKM. The CDR3 runs 16 residues. V was clipped by 7 bases and J by 1 base, with 19 bases between them.

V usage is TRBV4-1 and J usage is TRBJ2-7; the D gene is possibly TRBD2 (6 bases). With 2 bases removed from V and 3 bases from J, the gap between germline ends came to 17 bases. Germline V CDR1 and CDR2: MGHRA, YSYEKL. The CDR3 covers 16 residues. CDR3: CASSQRYGTENYEQYF. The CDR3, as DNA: TGCGCCAGCAGCCAAAGGTACGGGACTGAAAACTACGAGCAGTACTTC.

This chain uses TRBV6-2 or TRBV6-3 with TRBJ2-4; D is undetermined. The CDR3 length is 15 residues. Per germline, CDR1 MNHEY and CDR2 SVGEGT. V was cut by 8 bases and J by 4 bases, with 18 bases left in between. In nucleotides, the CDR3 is TGTGCCAGCTCTCCCCTTAGGCCCTTAAAAAACATTCAGTACTTC. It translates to CASSPLRPLKNIQYF.